One sample yielded the 20 T cell receptor beta chains listed below, sequenced in a study of fetal regulatory T cell absence and autoimmunity. The data were produced by immunoSEQ multiplex PCR, yet TCRdb's version contains in-frame clones alone and is incomplete. The table has just over 45,000 clones, roughly 80% seen once. Material for sequencing was cord blood. Receptor source: a newborn boy with IPEX syndrome.

The chain joins TRBV6-1 to TRBJ1-4; maybe TRBD1 (6 bases). V lost 2 bases, J lost 3 bases, and 13 bases lay in between. The germline V gene has CDR1 MNHNS and CDR2 SASEGT. The CDR3 extends over 16 amino acids. CDR3 nucleotides: TGTGCCAGCAGTGAAAGGCATACAGGGTCTAATGAAAAACTGTTTTTT. Residues: CASSERHTGSNEKLFF.

The chain couples TRBV9 to TRBJ2-5, with D unresolved. V dropped 3 bases and J dropped 5 bases, with 17 bases sitting between them. Germline V gene data show CDR1 as SGDLS and CDR2 as YYNGEE. The CDR3 extends over 15 amino acids. The CDR3 protein is CASSERPGPRETQYF. In nucleotides, the CDR3 is TGTGCCAGCAGCGAAAGACCGGGCCCTCGGGAGACCCAGTACTTC. Full variable domain (rest looked up from reference TRBV9 and TRBJ2-5): DSGVTQTPKHLITATGQRVTLRCSPRSGDLSVYWYQQSLDQGLQFLIQYYNGEERAKGNILERFSAQQFPDLHSELNLSSLELGDSALYFCASSERPGPRETQYFGPGTRLLVL.

The sample holds one count of this clone. The gene calls are TRBV15 and TRBJ1-2; 7 bases match TRBD1. The CDR3 has 15 residues. Germline CDR1 and CDR2: LNHNV and YYDKDF (reference sequence). V lost 0 bases to trimming and J lost 4 bases; unmatched junction nucleotides: 5. CDR3: CATSRDQGDLYGYTF. CDR3 nucleotide sequence: TGTGCCACCAGCAGAGATCAGGGGGACCTCTATGGCTACACCTTC. Variable domain in full (rest from reference TRBV15 and TRBJ1-2): DAMVIQNPRYQVTQFGKPVTLSCSQTLNHNVMYWYQQKSSQAPKLLFHYYDKDFNNEADTPDNFQSRRPNTSFCFLDIRSPGLGDTAMYLCATSRDQGDLYGYTFGSGTRLTVV.

V gene TRBV6-5 combines with J gene TRBJ2-7, with 7 bases lining up with TRBD1. The trim removed 2 bases at V and 3 bases at J, leaving 4 bases unmatched. The CDR3 length is 14 residues. Germline assignment: CDR1 MNHEY and CDR2 SVGAGI. The CDR3 DNA sequence: TGTGCCAGCAGTTACGGGGACAGCTACTACGAGCAGTACTTC. It encodes CASSYGDSYYEQYF.

The CDR3 sequence: CASSGLAGDTGELFF. The CDR3 DNA follows: TGTGCCAGCAGTGGACTAGCGGGGGACACCGGGGAGCTGTTTTTT. The chain uses TRBV2 and TRBJ2-2; 12 bases line up with TRBD2. The CDR3 extends over 15 amino acids. The germline gives CDR1 SNHLY, CDR2 FYNNEI. V shed 4 bases and J 3 bases; nucleotides not matched to a gene: 0.

This clone was counted a single time. The chain recombines TRBV10-3 with TRBJ2-5; 8 bases line up with TRBD2. The J segment lost 7 bases and the V segment lost 6 bases, leaving 13 bases of the junction unmatched. This CDR3 is built from 15 residues. Germline CDR1 reads ENHRY; CDR2 reads SYGVKD. The CDR3 here is CAIRATSVGKGTQYF. For the CDR3, the DNA is TGTGCCATCAGGGCGACTAGCGTTGGAAAGGGGACCCAGTACTTC.

V usage is TRBV7-9 and J usage is TRBJ2-1; 9 bases align to TRBD2. Trimming removed 5 bases from V and 7 bases from J; junction bases left unmatched: 9. Germline V gene data show CDR1 as SEHNR and CDR2 as FQNEAQ (reference sequence). The CDR3 is made up of 15 amino acids. CDR3 amino acids: CASSLPTSGGNEQFF. In DNA form, the CDR3 reads TGTGCCAGCAGCCTCCCGACTAGCGGAGGGAATGAGCAGTTCTTC.

V usage is TRBV4-1 and J usage is TRBJ2-1; 11 positions match TRBD2. Trimming at V came to 4 bases and at J to 5 bases, leaving 13 bases not matched to a gene. The CDR3 is 18 amino acids. Germline CDR1 reads MGHRA; CDR2 reads YSYEKL. CDR3 nucleotide sequence: TGCGCCAGCAGCCCCCTTGAGGCTAGCGGGGGGTTAAACAATGAGCAGTTCTTC. Translating it yields CASSPLEASGGLNNEQFF.

Remarks on this clone: Other DNA sequences from this sample encode an identical CDR3 as well. The chain has TRBV30 and TRBJ1-2; perhaps TRBD1 as D (6 bases). From germline, CDR1 is GTSNPN and CDR2 SVGIG (reference sequence). This CDR3 contains 12 residues. Trimming took off 0 bases at V and 4 bases at J, with 6 bases between the two ends. Here the CDR3 DNA reads TGTGCCTGGAGTGTAGGGGGCTATGGCTACACCTTC. This encodes CAWSVGGYGYTF.

This clone occurred once. The J gene is TRBJ1-1, the V gene TRBV30, with TRBD1 identical over 7 bases. The CDR3 length is 13 residues. The germline V gene has CDR1 GTSNPN and CDR2 SVGIG (reference sequence). The V segment lost 3 bases and the J segment 2 bases; nucleotides outside the gene matches: 3. The CDR3 loop reads CAWRGQFNTEAFF. CDR3 coding DNA: TGTGCCTGGAGGGGACAGTTCAACACTGAAGCTTTCTTT. Using reference TRBV30 and TRBJ1-1 for the parts outside the CDR3, the full variable domain is SQTIHQWPATLVQPVGSPLSLECTVEGTSNPNLYWYRQAAGRGLQLLFYSVGIGQISSEVPQNLSASRPQDRQFILSSKKLLLSDSGFYLCAWRGQFNTEAFFGQGTRLTVV.

J is TRBJ2-7 and V is TRBV19; tentative D call: TRBD2 (5 bases). CDR3 length: 14 residues. The germline V and J ends were trimmed by 3 bases and 2 bases, with 11 bases remaining between them. Germline V gene lookup returns CDR1 LNHDA and CDR2 SQIVND (reference sequence). CDR3 DNA: TGTGCCAGTAGTATTAGAGGGAGCGCCTACGAGCAGTACTTC. This gives the protein CASSIRGSAYEQYF.

This clone was detected a few times. The rearrangement joins TRBV10-2 to TRBJ2-1, with 7 bases fitting TRBD2. The CDR3 covers 12 residues. In germline, CDR1 is WSHSY, CDR2 SAAADI. V shed 5 bases, J shed 9 bases, and the junction held 4 bases outside the gene matches. Here the CDR3 reads CASSSSGGEQFF. CDR3 nucleotides: TGCGCCAGCAGTTCTAGCGGCGGTGAGCAGTTCTTC.

Only a few counts were recorded for this clone. This chain connects TRBV5-1 to TRBJ1-6; D not certain. CDR1 is SGHRS, CDR2 YFSETQ, per germline. This CDR3 has 12 amino acids. With 4 bases removed from V and 7 bases from J, the gap between germline ends came to 6 bases. This chain's CDR3 is CASSEGNSPLHF. CDR3 nucleotides: TGCGCCAGCAGCGAGGGCAATTCACCCCTCCACTTT. Filled out from reference TRBV5-1 and TRBJ1-6, the complete variable domain reads KAGVTQTPRYLIKTRGQQVTLSCSPISGHRSVSWYQQTPGQGLQFLFEYFSETQRNKGNFPGRFSGRQFSNSRSEMNVSTLELGDSALYLCASSEGNSPLHFGNGTRLTVT.

This chain joins TRBV7-9 and TRBJ2-7; the D is unclear. The CDR3 extends over 11 amino acids. The ends were cut back, 1 base at V and 7 bases at J, with 5 bases in the middle. The V gene's germline CDR1 is SEHNR and CDR2 FQNEAQ (reference sequence). The CDR3 region is CASSLGEEQYF. The CDR3 nucleotides are TGTGCCAGCAGCTTAGGAGAAGAGCAGTACTTC.

The table lists this clone with a count of one. The chain links TRBV5-6 to TRBJ2-7; D uncertain. The CDR3 runs 14 residues. The germline V and J ends were trimmed by 2 bases and 3 bases, with 12 bases remaining between them. Germline V gives CDR1 SGHDT, CDR2 YYEEEE. The chain's CDR3 is CASSFTSNFYEQYF. Here the CDR3 DNA reads TGTGCCAGCAGCTTCACCAGCAATTTCTACGAGCAGTACTTC.

The chain couples TRBV5-4 to TRBJ2-3; TRBD2 aligns across 10 bases. In germline, CDR1 is SGHNT, CDR2 YYREEE (reference sequence). The CDR3 has 17 amino acids. Germline trimming cut 3 bases from V and 3 bases from J; bases unmatched to any gene: 10. The CDR3 protein is CASSWDLAGDGTDTQYF. The CDR3, as DNA: TGTGCCAGCAGCTGGGACCTAGCGGGAGACGGAACAGATACGCAGTATTTT. The entire variable domain, with the rest obtained from reference TRBV5-4 and TRBJ2-3, is as follows: ETGVTQSPTHLIKTRGQQVTLRCSSQSGHNTVSWYQQALGQGPQFIFQYYREEENGRGNFPPRFSGLQFPNYSSELNVNALELDDSALYLCASSWDLAGDGTDTQYFGPGTRLTVL.

The CDR3 loop reads CASRTTGYRTEAFF. The CDR3 coding sequence is TGTGCCAGCAGAACTACAGGGTATCGCACTGAAGCTTTCTTT. The chain carries TRBV6-5 and TRBJ1-1; tentative D call: TRBD1 (6 bases). Trimming removed 6 bases from V and 4 bases from J, with 15 bases in between. Germline V gene sequence: CDR1 MNHEY, CDR2 SVGAGI. This CDR3 spans 14 amino acids.

The table lists this clone with a count of one. This chain links TRBV11-3 with TRBJ1-3; D might be TRBD1 (6 bases). The V gene's germline CDR1 is SGHNT and CDR2 YENEEA. CDR3 size: 15 residues. V was shortened by 4 bases and J by 4 bases, with 14 bases between the two germline ends. CDR3 amino acids: CASSSQKGVGNTIYF. The DNA of the CDR3 is TGTGCCAGCAGCTCCCAAAAGGGGGTCGGAAACACCATATATTTT.

The sample holds one count of this clone. J is TRBJ1-2 and V is TRBV5-1; TRBD1 aligns across 7 bases. CDR1 is SGHRS, CDR2 YFSETQ, per germline. Trimming at V came to 4 bases and at J to 4 bases, leaving 7 bases not matched to a gene. This CDR3 is 14 amino acids long. The CDR3: CASSRTGDSYGYTF. The CDR3 bases are TGCGCCAGCAGCAGGACCGGGGACAGCTATGGCTACACCTTC.

The gene calls are TRBV5-1 and TRBJ2-7; the D gene is possibly TRBD1 (5 bases). Germline V gene lookup returns CDR1 SGHRS and CDR2 YFSETQ. This CDR3 is 13 amino acids long. Trimming removed 1 base from V and 4 bases from J, with 9 bases in between. The CDR3 loop reads CASSLNRRYEQYF. The CDR3 region has the DNA TGCGCCAGCAGCTTGAACAGGAGATACGAGCAGTACTTC.